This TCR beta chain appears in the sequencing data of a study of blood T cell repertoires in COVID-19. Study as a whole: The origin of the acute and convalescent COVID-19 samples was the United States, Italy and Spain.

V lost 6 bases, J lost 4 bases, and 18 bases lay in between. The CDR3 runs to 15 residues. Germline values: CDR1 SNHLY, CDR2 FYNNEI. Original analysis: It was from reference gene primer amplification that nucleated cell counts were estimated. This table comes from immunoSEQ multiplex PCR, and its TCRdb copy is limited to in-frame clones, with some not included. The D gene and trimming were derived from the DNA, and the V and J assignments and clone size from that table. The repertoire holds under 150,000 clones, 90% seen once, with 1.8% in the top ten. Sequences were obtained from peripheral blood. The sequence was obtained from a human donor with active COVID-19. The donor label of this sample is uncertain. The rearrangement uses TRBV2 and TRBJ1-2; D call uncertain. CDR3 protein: CASRVEAAASYGYTF. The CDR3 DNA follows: TGTGCCAGCAGGGTTGAAGCGGCAGCCTCCTATGGCTACACCTTC.